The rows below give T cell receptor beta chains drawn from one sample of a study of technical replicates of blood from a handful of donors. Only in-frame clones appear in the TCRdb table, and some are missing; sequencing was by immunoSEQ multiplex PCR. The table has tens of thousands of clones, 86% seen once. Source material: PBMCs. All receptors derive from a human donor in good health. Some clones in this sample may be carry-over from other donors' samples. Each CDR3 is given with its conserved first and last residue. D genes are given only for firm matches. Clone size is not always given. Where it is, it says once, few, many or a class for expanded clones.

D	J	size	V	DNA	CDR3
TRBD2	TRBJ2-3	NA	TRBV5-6	TGTGCCAGCAGCTTTACGTCGGGAGGGACCGATACGCAGTATTTT	CASSFTSGGTDTQYF
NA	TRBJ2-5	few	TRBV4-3	TGCGCCAGCAGCCAAGATCCGGGGGAGACCCAGTACTTC	CASSQDPGETQYF
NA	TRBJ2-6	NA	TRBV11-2	TGTGCCAGCAGCCTTAGGGGCATCGAATCTGGGGCCAACGTCCTGACTTTC	CASSLRGIESGANVLTF
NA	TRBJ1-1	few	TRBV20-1	TGCAGTGCTAGAGGGATGGAGGGAGCTTTCTTT	CSARGMEGAFF
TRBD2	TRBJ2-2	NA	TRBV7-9	TGTGCCAGCAGCCCCGGGACTAGCGGGAGGCTCACCGGGGAGCTGTTTTTT	CASSPGTSGRLTGELFF
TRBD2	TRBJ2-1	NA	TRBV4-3	TGCGCCAGCAGCCAATCCCGACTAGCGGGACGGGGTAATGAGCAGTTCTTC	CASSQSRLAGRGNEQFF
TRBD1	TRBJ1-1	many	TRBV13	TGTGCCAGCAGCATAGAGGGACAGGGTACGACTGAAGCTTTCTTT	CASSIEGQGTTEAFF
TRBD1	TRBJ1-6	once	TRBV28	TGTGCCAGCAGTTTAATGGGACAGAATTCACCCCTCCACTTT	CASSLMGQNSPLHF
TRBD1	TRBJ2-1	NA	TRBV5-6	TGTGCCAGCAGCTTCTGGGCAGGGGGCGGGGATGAGCAGTTCTTC	CASSFWAGGGDEQFF
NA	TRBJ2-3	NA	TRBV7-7	TGTGCCAGCAGCTTAGCCGGGACTGACACAGATACGCAGTATTTT	CASSLAGTDTDTQYF
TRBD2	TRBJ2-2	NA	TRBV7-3	TGTGCCAGCAGCTTGGGACTAGCAACCGGGGAGCTGTTTTTT	CASSLGLATGELFF
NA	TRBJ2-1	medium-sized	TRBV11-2	TGTGCCAGCAGCCTGCGGCAGGGGATCTACAATGAGCAGTTCTTC	CASSLRQGIYNEQFF
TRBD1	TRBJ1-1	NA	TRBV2	TGTGCCAAGAAGTTAGCGGACAGGGGGACTGGGAACACTGAAGCTTTCTTT	CAKKLADRGTGNTEAFF
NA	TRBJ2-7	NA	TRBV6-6	TGTGCCAGCAGTAAGGGGGACTACGAGCAGTACTTC	CASSKGDYEQYF
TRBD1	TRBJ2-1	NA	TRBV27	TGTGCCAGCAGTTGGACAGGCTCCTACAATGAGCAGTTCTTC	CASSWTGSYNEQFF
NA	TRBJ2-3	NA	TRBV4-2	TGTGCCAGCAGCCAAGTTGGTGGGGGCTTTAGCACAGATACGCAGTATTTT	CASSQVGGGFSTDTQYF
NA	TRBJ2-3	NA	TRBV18	TGTGCCAGCTCACCACCGCAAGGAGGGAGCATGGGCCCGACAGATACGCAGTATTTT	CASSPPQGGSMGPTDTQYF
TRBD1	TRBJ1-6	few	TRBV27	TGTGCCAGCAGCCACCACACGACAGGGAATTCACCCCTCCACTTT	CASSHHTTGNSPLHF
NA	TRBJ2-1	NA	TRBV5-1	TGCGCCAGCAGCTTGGCCGCGGGGACCCGGAATGAGCAGTTCTTC	CASSLAAGTRNEQFF
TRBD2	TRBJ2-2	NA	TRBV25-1	TGTGCCAGCGAGCGGGGGGTTGTCGGGGAGCTGTTTTTT	CASERGVVGELFF
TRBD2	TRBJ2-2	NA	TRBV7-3	TGTGCCAGCAGCTTAGCGGGGGGGACCGGGGAGCTGTTTTTT	CASSLAGGTGELFF
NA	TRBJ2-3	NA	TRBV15	TGTGCCACCAGCGGCCGGGGACTGAGATACACAGATACGCAGTATTTT	CATSGRGLRYTDTQYF
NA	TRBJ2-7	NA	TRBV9	TGTGCCAGCAGCGAACAGTGGACTCCCGACGAGCAGTACTTC	CASSEQWTPDEQYF
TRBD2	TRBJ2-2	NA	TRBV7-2	TGTGCCAGCAGCTTATATCCTAGCGGGAGAACAAACACCGGGGAGCTGTTTTTT	CASSLYPSGRTNTGELFF
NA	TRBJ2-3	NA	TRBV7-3	TGTGCCAGCAGCTTAGATGGTATTGGTGGGAGGCCACTAGATACGCAGTATTTT	CASSLDGIGGRPLDTQYF
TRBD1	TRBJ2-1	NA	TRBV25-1	TGTGCCAGCAGTGAGTCCAGGACAGGAAGTAATGAGCAGTTCTTC	CASSESRTGSNEQFF
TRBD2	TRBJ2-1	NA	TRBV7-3	TGTGCCAGCAGCCCCCGTCAAGCTAGCGGGACCAATGAGCAGTTCTTC	CASSPRQASGTNEQFF
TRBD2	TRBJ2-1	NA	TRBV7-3	TGTGCCAGCAGCTTACCCTCGCCACTAGCGGGTGTACCGGGCTCCTACAATGAGCAGTTCTTC	CASSLPSPLAGVPGSYNEQFF
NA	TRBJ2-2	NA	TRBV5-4	TGTGCCAGCAGCCTCTCTATTGAAGCGGGGGAGCTGTTTTTT	CASSLSIEAGELFF
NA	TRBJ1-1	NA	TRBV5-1	TGCGCCAGCAGCTTGGATACAACCAACACTGAAGCTTTCTTT	CASSLDTTNTEAFF
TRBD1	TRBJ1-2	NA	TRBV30	TGTGCCTGGGGGGGACAGGGGACGTTTGGCTACACCTTC	CAWGGQGTFGYTF
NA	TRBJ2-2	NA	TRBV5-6	TGTGCCAGCAGCTTGCTCGGGACTGATTTTGGGGCCGGGGAGCTGTTTTTT	CASSLLGTDFGAGELFF
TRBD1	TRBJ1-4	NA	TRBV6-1	TGTGCCAGCAGCTTACAGACAGGGGGGGGTGAAAAACTGTTTTTT	CASSLQTGGGEKLFF
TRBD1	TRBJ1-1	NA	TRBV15	TGTGCCACCAGCCTATGGACAGGTCACACTGAAGCTTTCTTT	CATSLWTGHTEAFF
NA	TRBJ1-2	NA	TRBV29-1	TGCAGCGTTGAAAGATTGAGTCCCTATGGCTACACCTTC	CSVERLSPYGYTF
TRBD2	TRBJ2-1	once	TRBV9	TGTGCCAGCAGCAACCGGGGGGGGAAGAATGAGCAGTTCTTC	CASSNRGGKNEQFF
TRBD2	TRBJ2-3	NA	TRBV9	TGTGCCAGCAGTGTGACTAGCGGGTACCCTAGCACAGATACGCAGTATTTT	CASSVTSGYPSTDTQYF
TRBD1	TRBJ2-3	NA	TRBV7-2	TGTGCCAGCAGTTACTACAGGGGGGCTACGCAGTATTTT	CASSYYRGATQYF
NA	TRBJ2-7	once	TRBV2	TGTGCCAGCAGTGTTTACGAGACAGGGACTGGCGAGCAGTACTTC	CASSVYETGTGEQYF
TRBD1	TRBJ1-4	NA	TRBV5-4	TGTGCCAGCAGTTCAAAGACAGGGTTTAATGAAAAACTGTTTTTT	CASSSKTGFNEKLFF
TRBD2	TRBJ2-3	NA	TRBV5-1	TGCGCCAGCAACGGGCTAGCGGGCCGACTAAGCACAGATACGCAGTATTTT	CASNGLAGRLSTDTQYF
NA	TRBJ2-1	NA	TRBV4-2	TGTGCCAGCAGCCAAGGGGAGACTAGTCTCTACAATGAGCAGTTCTTC	CASSQGETSLYNEQFF
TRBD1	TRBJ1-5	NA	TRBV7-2	TGTGCCAGCAGCTCCGCAGGGGGCAAGTATCAGCCCCAGCATTTT	CASSSAGGKYQPQHF
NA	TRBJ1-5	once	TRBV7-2	TGTGCCAGCAGCTTAGGGGCAGGGGATCAGCCCCAGCATTTT	CASSLGAGDQPQHF
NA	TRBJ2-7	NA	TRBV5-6	TGTGCCAGCAGCTTGGCGGGGATCGCGGAGCAGTACTTC	CASSLAGIAEQYF
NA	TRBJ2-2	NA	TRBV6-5	TGTGCCAGCACCTACCGGGGCACCGGGGAGCTGTTTTTT	CASTYRGTGELFF
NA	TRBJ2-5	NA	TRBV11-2	TGTGCCAGCAGCTTACAGGGTCTAGGGGAGACCCAGTACTTC	CASSLQGLGETQYF
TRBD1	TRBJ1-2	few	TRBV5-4	TGTGCCAGCAGCCAAGGACAGGGGGGGTCCGACTATGGCTACACCTTC	CASSQGQGGSDYGYTF
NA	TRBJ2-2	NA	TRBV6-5	TGTGCCAGCAGTTATTCCATCCAGAGGACCGGGGAGCTGTTTTTT	CASSYSIQRTGELFF
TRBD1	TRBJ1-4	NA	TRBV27	TGTGCCAGCAGTCCCCGAACCGGGACAGGGGATGAAAAACTGTTTTTT	CASSPRTGTGDEKLFF
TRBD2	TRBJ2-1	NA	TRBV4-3	TGCGCCAGCAGAGAGAACTTGGGACTAAACAATGAGCAGTTCTTC	CASRENLGLNNEQFF
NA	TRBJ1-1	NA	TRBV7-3	TGTGCCAGCAGCTTAATTATCGGGAGTGAAGCTTTCTTT	CASSLIIGSEAFF
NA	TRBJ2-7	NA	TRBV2	TGTGCCAGCAGTGGCAGGGGCGCCTACGAGCAGTACTTC	CASSGRGAYEQYF
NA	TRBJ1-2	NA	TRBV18	TGTGCCAGCTCACCACGGCTGGAGGATGGCTACACCTTC	CASSPRLEDGYTF